Listed below are T cell receptor beta chains from one sample, sequenced in a study of PD-L1 blockade in urothelial cancer. Method: immunoSEQ multiplex PCR; TCRdb's copy keeps in-frame clones and lacks some. The sample lists roughly 42,000 clones; approximately 80% were seen once. Sequenced here: PBMCs, sampled around atezolizumab (anti-PD-L1) treatment. The receptors originated from a man aged 65 to 79 with urothelial cancer. The CDR3 runs from the conserved cysteine through the conserved F or W. The order of the fields is clone size, J gene, V gene, D gene, CDR3 protein, CDR3 DNA. A D gene is named only where the DNA matches it firmly. Size is omitted from some rows. Given values are once, few, many or a class for expanded clones.

- | TRBJ2-3 | TRBV28 | TRBD2 | CASSDSTSGRGGDTQYF | TGTGCCAGCAGCGATTCCACTAGCGGGAGGGGCGGAGATACGCAGTATTTT
- | TRBJ2-4 | TRBV7-2 | TRBD2 | CASSPGTGGNIQYF | TGTGCCAGCAGCCCCGGGACGGGGGGGAACATTCAGTACTTC
- | TRBJ2-2 | TRBV11-2 | - | CASSAGLSGELFF | TGTGCCAGCAGCGCGGGACTCTCCGGGGAGCTGTTTTTT
- | TRBJ2-1 | TRBV11-2 | - | CASSHSGKQFF | TGTGCCAGCAGCCATTCGGGGAAGCAGTTCTTC
- | TRBJ2-1 | TRBV9 | TRBD1 | CASSEGQGSHNEQFF | TGTGCCAGCAGCGAGGGACAGGGGAGCCACAATGAGCAGTTCTTC
- | TRBJ1-4 | TRBV15 | - | CATGKTGNEKLFF | TGTGCCACGGGAAAAACAGGGAATGAAAAACTGTTTTTT
- | TRBJ2-2 | TRBV21-1 | - | CASSKDRGRTGELFF | TGTGCCAGCAGCAAAGACAGGGGGCGGACCGGGGAGCTGTTTTTT
few | TRBJ2-1 | TRBV19 | TRBD1 | CASSTTGTANNEQFF | TGTGCCAGTAGTACCACCGGGACAGCGAACAATGAGCAGTTCTTC
- | TRBJ1-1 | TRBV27 | - | CASSSIQETEAFF | TGTGCCAGCAGTTCTATTCAGGAAACTGAAGCTTTCTTT
- | TRBJ2-7 | TRBV5-6 | - | CASMRQAIPYEQYF | TGTGCCAGCATGAGACAGGCCATCCCCTACGAGCAGTACTTC
once | TRBJ1-2 | TRBV11-3 | - | CASSLGSVDNYGYTF | TGTGCCAGCAGCCTAGGAAGCGTGGATAACTATGGCTACACCTTC
- | TRBJ1-2 | TRBV13 | - | CASSRMGGPPMGTF | TGTGCCAGCAGCCGGATGGGGGGGCCGCCCATGGGCACCTTC